These T cell receptor beta chains were read from a single sample in a study of shared clonotypes between healthy human individuals. TCRdb's copy holds only in-frame clones and misses some; the assay was immunoSEQ multiplex PCR. This table has a few million clones, 80% to 95% appearing once. The material sequenced was naive CD8+ T cells from PBMCs. The receptors here all came from a man younger than 35 in good health. Some clones in this sample may be carry-over from other donors' samples. Each CDR3 is given with its conserved first and last residue. A D gene is named only where the DNA matches it firmly. Expanded clones are given a class, and other clones once, few, many or no size at all.

16 TRBJ1-1 TRBV21-1 . . CASSKGRGPTHQMAFF TGTGCCAGCAGCAAAGGGCGGGGGCCAACTCATCAGATGGCTTTCTTT
13 TRBJ2-7 TRBV15 . . CATRNSPSDEQYF TGTGCCACCAGAAACAGCCCGTCCGACGAGCAGTACTTC
15 TRBJ1-4 TRBV4-3 once . CASSRVTSPNEKLFF TGCGCCAGCAGTCGGGTCACATCCCCTAATGAAAAACTGTTTTTT
14 TRBJ2-7 TRBV30 . . CAWSTRLETYEQYF TGTGCCTGGAGCACCAGACTAGAGACCTACGAGCAGTACTTC
16 TRBJ2-7 TRBV4-1 . TRBD1 CASSQNSGQGAHEQYF TGCGCCAGCAGCCAAAATTCTGGACAGGGGGCGCACGAGCAGTACTTC
17 TRBJ2-7 TRBV5-1 . TRBD1 CASSSTFTGTGGYEQYF TGCGCCAGCAGCTCGACCTTTACCGGGACAGGGGGCTACGAGCAGTACTTC
15 TRBJ2-1 TRBV7-3 . TRBD2 CASSLDVGRANEQFF TGTGCCAGCAGCTTAGATGTCGGGAGGGCGAATGAGCAGTTCTTC
22 TRBJ2-6 TRBV19 . TRBD2 CASSGREVWTSGSRSGANVLTF TGTGCCAGTAGTGGAAGGGAAGTGTGGACTAGCGGGAGTAGGTCTGGGGCCAACGTCCTGACTTTC
13 TRBJ1-6 TRBV30 . . CAWSAIHNSPLHF TGTGCCTGGAGCGCGATCCATAATTCACCCCTCCACTTT
14 TRBJ2-7 TRBV27 . . CASSLSGRYYEQYF TGTGCCAGCAGTTTATCGGGCAGATACTACGAGCAGTACTTC
12 TRBJ1-1 TRBV19 . . CASSTVNTEAFF TGTGCCAGTAGTACAGTTAACACTGAAGCTTTCTTT
17 TRBJ2-7 TRBV10-3 . TRBD1 CAISDSRQGAASYEQYF TGTGCCATCAGTGATTCCAGACAGGGGGCGGCCTCCTACGAGCAGTACTTC
15 TRBJ1-1 TRBV7-9 . TRBD1 CASSLETGGDAEAFF TGTGCCAGCAGCTTAGAGACAGGGGGGGACGCTGAAGCTTTCTTT
12 TRBJ2-7 TRBV27 . . CASSLPSYEQYF TGTGCCAGCAGTCTACCCTCCTACGAGCAGTACTTC
12 TRBJ2-1 TRBV11-2 . . CASSFRWDEQFF TGTGCCAGCAGCTTTCGCTGGGATGAGCAGTTCTTC
14 TRBJ1-5 TRBV18 . . CASSLGLRNQPQHF TGTGCCAGCTCACTAGGACTCCGTAATCAGCCCCAGCATTTT
14 TRBJ1-1 TRBV27 . . CASSPRGVNTEAFF TGTGCCAGCAGTCCTAGGGGGGTGAACACTGAAGCTTTCTTT
11 TRBJ1-1 TRBV27 . . CASTHRGEAFF TGTGCCAGCACCCACCGGGGTGAAGCTTTCTTT
14 TRBJ2-1 TRBV5-1 . . CASSPGRPRDEQFF TGCGCCAGCAGCCCGGGACGCCCCAGGGATGAGCAGTTCTTC
15 TRBJ2-7 TRBV7-6 once . CASSLEAGIRHEQYF TGTGCCAGCAGCTTAGAAGCGGGCATTCGCCACGAGCAGTACTTC
15 TRBJ2-1 TRBV7-3 once TRBD1 CASSPWTGWNNEQFF TGTGCCAGCAGCCCCTGGACAGGGTGGAACAATGAGCAGTTCTTC
14 TRBJ2-7 TRBV7-9 . . CASSPSPGQYEQYF TGTGCCAGCAGCCCCAGTCCAGGGCAGTACGAGCAGTACTTC
15 TRBJ2-5 TRBV5-6 . . CASSLGALARETQYF TGTGCCAGCAGCTTGGGGGCACTAGCACGAGAGACCCAGTACTTC
14 TRBJ2-1 TRBV6-1 . . CASSAGQPIVEQFF TGTGCCAGCTCTGCGGGACAGCCGATCGTTGAGCAGTTCTTC
17 TRBJ2-3 TRBV10-1 . TRBD2 CASSESGLAASTDTQYF TGCGCCAGCAGTGAGTCGGGGCTAGCGGCGAGCACAGATACGCAGTATTTT
19 TRBJ2-1 TRBV5-1 . TRBD1 CASSLVGTGAKSSYNEQFF TGCGCCAGCAGCTTGGTGGGGACAGGGGCCAAGAGCTCCTACAATGAGCAGTTCTTC
17 TRBJ2-3 TRBV7-8 once . CASSHLRQGTITDTQYF TGTGCCAGCAGCCATCTACGCCAGGGGACGATCACAGATACGCAGTATTTT
14 TRBJ2-6 TRBV6-6 . . CASSPMPGANVLTF TGTGCCAGCAGCCCTATGCCTGGGGCCAACGTCCTGACTTTC
11 TRBJ1-2 TRBV19 . TRBD1 CATTGGHGYTF TGTGCCACTACAGGGGGCCATGGCTACACCTTC
15 TRBJ2-7 TRBV29-1 . TRBD2 CSVVGTSGASYEQYF TGCAGCGTTGTTGGGACTAGCGGAGCCTCCTACGAGCAGTACTTC
15 TRBJ1-2 TRBV5-1 . . CASSPGTSIFYGYTF TGCGCCAGCAGCCCCGGGACATCAATATTCTATGGCTACACCTTC
14 TRBJ1-5 TRBV13 . . CASSLGIAGQPQHF TGTGCCAGCAGCTTAGGAATTGCAGGTCAGCCCCAGCATTTT
15 TRBJ1-2 TRBV27 . . CASTYTGKGWYGYTF TGTGCCAGCACCTATACAGGGAAAGGGTGGTATGGCTACACCTTC
14 TRBJ1-2 TRBV6-6 . . CASSYFGAKGGYTF TGTGCCAGCAGTTACTTTGGGGCTAAGGGTGGCTACACCTTC
14 TRBJ1-2 TRBV5-6 . TRBD1 CASSLGAGGYGYTF TGTGCCAGCAGCTTGGGTGCAGGGGGCTATGGCTACACCTTC
15 TRBJ2-5 TRBV2 . . CASSATRTDQETQYF TGTGCCAGCAGCGCAACACGGACGGACCAAGAGACCCAGTACTTC
16 TRBJ2-1 TRBV28 . TRBD2 CASSPTSGSAYNEQFF TGTGCCAGCAGTCCAACTAGCGGGAGCGCTTACAATGAGCAGTTCTTC
12 TRBJ2-5 TRBV5-4 . . CASSWDRETQYF TGTGCCAGCAGCTGGGACCGCGAGACCCAGTACTTC
15 TRBJ2-3 TRBV28 . . CASSLRVSFTDTQYF TGTGCCAGCAGTTTAAGGGTCAGCTTCACAGATACGCAGTATTTT
13 TRBJ2-5 TRBV6-1 . . CANSRVSKGDQYF TGTGCCAATTCTAGAGTCAGTAAAGGGGACCAGTACTTC
15 TRBJ2-1 TRBV7-2 once TRBD2 CASNRPAGGTHEQFF TGTGCCAGCAACCGACCAGCGGGAGGGACCCATGAGCAGTTCTTC
15 TRBJ2-1 TRBV6-5 . TRBD1 CASRPDRFSYNEQFF TGTGCCAGCAGGCCGGACAGGTTCTCCTACAATGAGCAGTTCTTC
11 TRBJ2-1 TRBV5-8 . . CASSLSRVTFF TGTGCCAGCAGCTTGTCCAGGGTGACGTTCTTC
16 TRBJ2-4 TRBV15 . TRBD1 CATRGAGGLAKNIQYF TGTGCCACCAGAGGGGCAGGGGGCTTAGCCAAAAACATTCAGTACTTC
13 TRBJ1-4 TRBV19 once TRBD1 CASRDRGNEKLFF TGTGCCAGTAGGGACAGGGGGAATGAAAAACTGTTTTTT
14 TRBJ2-7 TRBV7-3 once . CASSLTGEGGEQYF TGTGCCAGCAGCTTAACCGGTGAGGGGGGCGAGCAGTACTTC
14 TRBJ1-1 TRBV28 . . CASNPGAHRTEAFF TGTGCCAGCAACCCGGGCGCCCATAGGACTGAAGCTTTCTTT
15 TRBJ1-2 TRBV27 . . CASSIGAGVGYGYTF TGTGCCAGCAGTATAGGGGCGGGGGTGGGCTATGGCTACACCTTC
16 TRBJ2-1 TRBV9 . TRBD2 CASSAEAGGPYNEQFF TGTGCCAGCAGCGCCGAAGCGGGAGGACCGTACAATGAGCAGTTCTTC
12 TRBJ2-7 TRBV6-1 . . CASSEAWWEQYF TGTGCCAGCAGTGAAGCGTGGTGGGAGCAGTACTTC
14 TRBJ1-5 TRBV2 few . CASRWDGSNQPQHF TGTGCCAGCAGGTGGGACGGTAGCAATCAGCCCCAGCATTTT
13 TRBJ2-7 TRBV4-1 . . CASSQAAQHEQYF TGCGCCAGCAGCCAAGCTGCCCAGCACGAGCAGTACTTC
15 TRBJ2-1 TRBV27 . TRBD2 CASSLEVAGANEQFF TGTGCCAGCAGTTTAGAGGTAGCGGGAGCCAATGAGCAGTTCTTC